The entry below gives a single T cell receptor (beta chain) sequence along with its context. What this receptor recognizes is not known. No base quality information exists; no much larger clone differs at one position. Compared with germline, V lacks 4 bases and J lacks 2 bases; bases without a gene match: 3. CDR1 SGDLS and CDR2 YYNGEE are derived from the germline V gene. The CDR3, cysteine through phenylalanine, is 15 amino acids long. The kept DNA is CDR3 alone, 45 bases in frame from the first base. The source of the sample is a study of T cell changes during pregnancy in multiple sclerosis (dated by TCRdb to the late 2010s). In terms of the full investigation: The study examined how the T cell repertoire changed over the course of pregnancy in women with multiple sclerosis.

The library was generated by the immunoSEQ multiplex PCR assay. The clones in this table, taken by TCRdb from immuneACCESS, are in-frame only. Not every clone is retained; where verified, under half of the shortfall comes from an unresolved V gene, and the cause of the rest is unknown. This sample is represented by about 14,000 clones; 75% to 85% of them were singletons. The top ten constitute roughly 17% of the sample. Sequencing was performed on CD8+ T cells from peripheral blood mononuclear cells, taken after pregnancy. The sequence was collected from a female donor in good health, enrolled as a control in a pregnancy study. The chain employs TRBV9 and TRBJ2-3, with TRBD1 identical over 11 junction bases. The DNA sequence is as follows: TGTGCCAGCAGCTCAGGACAGGGGGCCACAGATACGCAGTATTTT. This gives the protein CASSSGQGATDTQYF.